The clone carrying this TCR beta chain has only a few counts. The antigen is undetermined. The sample originates from a study of blood T cells in healthy people across ages. Points from the study as a whole: As age increased, TCR beta diversity per million T cells fell in a roughly linear fashion.

J gave up 7 bases and V 5 bases, and 10 bases lay outside the gene matches. The CDR3 contains 14 residues. Germline loops: CDR1 SGHTA, CDR2 FQGNSA. The use of a sample-barcoded 5' primer and a J-beta primer mix characterized a second PCR of about 7 to 12 cycles. Using its own MiXCR run on the 5' RACE reads, TCRdb lists one record per CDR3 protein. The sample contains 1.5 million to 2 million distinct CDR3 sequences, 28% of which appear only once. Ranging in age from roughly 6 to 95, the donors were healthy Caucasian individuals from Russia. Total RNA, at least 5.5 micrograms per sample, came from PBMCs.

Sequences were obtained from blood. This chain joins TRBV7-2 and TRBJ2-5; 7 bases align to TRBD1. The source is a woman younger than 45 in good health. Here the CDR3 DNA reads TGTGCCAGCAGCCCACGACAGGGTCCCGCGACCCAGTACTTC. This sequence encodes CASSPRQGPATQYF.